The 5 T cell receptor beta chains listed next were all sequenced from one sample in a study of T cell clonality in common variable immunodeficiency. Study results and caveats: Reportedly, TCR beta sequences from common variable immunodeficiency showed fewer deletions and N-nucleotide insertions.

Generated by immunoSEQ multiplex PCR, the TCRdb table keeps only in-frame clones and is missing some. The sample presents under 8,500 clones, none singletons. No cognate antigen is known for these TCRs. Sequences were obtained from peripheral blood mononuclear cells. Receptor source: a human donor with common variable immunodeficiency.

This clone was counted a few times. The read terminates 3 residues ahead of where the CDR3 ends, so the germline J gene completes it. The chain recombines TRBV7-7 with TRBJ2-5, with 10 bases identical to TRBD1. The CDR3 has 15 amino acids. The junction had 8 bases not matched to a gene; V was cut back by 5 bases and J by 5 bases. Germline values: CDR1 SSHAT, CDR2 FNYEAQ (reference sequence). The CDR3 sequence is CASSPGQGESETQYF. The CDR3 bases that were read are TGTGCCAGCAGCCCTGGACAGGGGGAATCGGAGACC. Full variable domain (missing parts from reference TRBV7-7 and TRBJ2-5): GAGVSQSPRYKVTKRGQDVTLRCDPISSHATLYWYQQALGQGPEFLTYFNYEAQPDKSGLPSDRFSAERPEGSISTLTIQRTEQRDSAMYRCASSPGQGESETQYFGPGTRLLVL.

This clone was counted only a few times. Sequencing ends 3 residues short of the CDR3 end; the germline J gene provides the rest. This chain links TRBV19 with TRBJ2-5; 7 bases match TRBD1. The germline V gene encodes CDR1 LNHDA and CDR2 SQIVND (reference sequence). V dropped 3 bases and J dropped 6; count of bases not matched to a gene: 4. The CDR3 runs 13 residues. The CDR3 sequence: CASSMTGTQTQYF. The CDR3 DNA, read in part, is TGTGCCAGTAGTATGACAGGGACCCAGACC.

This clone showed up just a few times. CDR3: CASSPSGTGELFF. The CDR3 DNA, read in part, is TGTGCCAGCTCACCGTCAGGGACCGGGGAG. The J gene is TRBJ2-2, the V gene TRBV18, with D perhaps matching TRBD1 (5 bases). The read is 3 residues too short to cover the CDR3 end, so that end is filled in from the germline J gene. The V end lost 3 bases, the J end lost 5 bases, and 7 bases lay between the germline ends. The CDR3 is made up of 13 amino acids. CDR1 and CDR2 from the germline V gene are KGHSH and LQKENI.

By sample fraction, this clone is medium-sized. The observed sequence ends 3 residues before the CDR3 terminus, with the missing tail filled in from the germline J gene. The chain is built from TRBV11-2 and TRBJ2-5; 9 bases are shared with TRBD2. This CDR3 region has 15 residues. Germline values: CDR1 SGHAT, CDR2 FQNNGV. V trimming: 5 bases; J trimming: 5 bases; junction bases outside the gene matches: 9. The sequenced CDR3 bases are TGTGCCAGCAGCAGCGGCGGGAGGGCGATGGAGACC. Translated: CASSSGGRAMET. The full CDR3 reads CASSSGGRAMETQYF.

By frequency in the sample, this clone is medium-sized. With the read ending 3 residues before the CDR3 end, the germline J gene is used to fill in that end. V and J are TRBV4-1 and TRBJ2-2; D remains ambiguous. The CDR3 is 15 residues long. The ends were cut back, 1 base at V and 1 base at J, with 7 bases in the middle. Germline V gene lookup returns CDR1 MGHRA and CDR2 YSYEKL. The sequenced part of the CDR3 DNA is TGCGCCAGCAGCCAAGCGGCAGGGAACACCGGGGAG. It encodes CASSQAAGNTGE. The whole CDR3 region reads CASSQAAGNTGELFF.